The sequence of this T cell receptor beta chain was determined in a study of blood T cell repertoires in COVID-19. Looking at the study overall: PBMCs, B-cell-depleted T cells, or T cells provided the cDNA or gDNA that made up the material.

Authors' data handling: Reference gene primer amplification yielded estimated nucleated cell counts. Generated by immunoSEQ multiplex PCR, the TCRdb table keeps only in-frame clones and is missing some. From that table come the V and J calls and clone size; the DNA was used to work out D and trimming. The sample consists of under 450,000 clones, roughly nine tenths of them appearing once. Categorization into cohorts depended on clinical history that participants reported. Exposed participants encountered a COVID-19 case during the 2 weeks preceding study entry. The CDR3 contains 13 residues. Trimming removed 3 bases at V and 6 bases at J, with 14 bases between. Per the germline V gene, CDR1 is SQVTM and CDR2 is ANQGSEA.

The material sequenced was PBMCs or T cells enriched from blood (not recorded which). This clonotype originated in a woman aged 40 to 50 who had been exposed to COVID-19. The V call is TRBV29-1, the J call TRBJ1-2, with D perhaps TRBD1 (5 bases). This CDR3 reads CSVDGQGLDGYTF. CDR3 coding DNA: TGCAGCGTTGACGGCCAGGGCCTCGATGGCTACACCTTC.